This T cell receptor beta chain was sequenced for a study of CD8+CD57+ T cells in acquired aplastic anemia. By flow cytometry, patients selected for sequencing had shown an expansion of CD8+CD57+ cells. The germline V and J ends were trimmed by 8 bases and 0 bases, with 10 bases remaining between them. Germline CDR1 WSHSY, CDR2 SAAADI. CDR3 length: 13 residues. It was genomic DNA that served as the template for profiling TCR beta VDJ and CDR3. Using its own MiXCR run on the reads, TCRdb lists one record per CDR3 protein. The sample comprises 150,000 to 200,000 distinct CDR3 sequences, around 50% of which are singletons, and over 10% rests with the top ten.

The sequencing sample was made of sorted CD4+, CD8+, or CD8+CD57+ T cells (not recorded which) from PBMCs. The J gene is TRBJ1-1, the V gene TRBV10-2; D possibly corresponds to TRBD1 (5 bases). This clonotype originated in a human donor with aplastic anemia. For the CDR3, the DNA is TGCGCCAGCCGGAGGGGAGTGAACACTGAAGCTTTCTTT. Protein sequence: CASRRGVNTEAFF.